This T cell receptor beta chain was recorded in a study of regulatory T cells in long-lasting Graves disease. Time point: newly diagnosed GD, antithyroid drugs for less than 3 months. Researchers made the TCR library from RNA that was extracted from PBMCs. According to the study, TCR beta libraries were built with iRepertoire HTBI primers and CDR3-region Arm-PCR. From the multiplex PCR reads, TCRdb called clonotypes with MiXCR, one entry per CDR3 protein. The data hold about 470,000 distinct CDR3 sequences, with 14% to 15% observed a single time. CDR3 length: 14 residues. V was shortened by 2 bases and J by 3 bases, with 11 bases between the two germline ends. Germline loops: CDR1 MDHEN, CDR2 SYDVKM. In its sample, this clonotype was seen many times. The sample was also linked to a second study, of T cells in Graves' hyperthyroidism and ophthalmopathy.

The rearrangement links TRBV28 to TRBJ2-7, with D unclear. This clonotype was sampled from a young woman with Graves disease. Sample: peripheral blood mononuclear cells (PBMCs), taken at new diagnosis, from a patient treated with antithyroid drugs. CDR3 loop: CASSLGGSNYEQYF. Written as DNA, the CDR3 is TGTGCCAGCAGTTTAGGTGGCTCCAACTACGAGCAGTACTTC.